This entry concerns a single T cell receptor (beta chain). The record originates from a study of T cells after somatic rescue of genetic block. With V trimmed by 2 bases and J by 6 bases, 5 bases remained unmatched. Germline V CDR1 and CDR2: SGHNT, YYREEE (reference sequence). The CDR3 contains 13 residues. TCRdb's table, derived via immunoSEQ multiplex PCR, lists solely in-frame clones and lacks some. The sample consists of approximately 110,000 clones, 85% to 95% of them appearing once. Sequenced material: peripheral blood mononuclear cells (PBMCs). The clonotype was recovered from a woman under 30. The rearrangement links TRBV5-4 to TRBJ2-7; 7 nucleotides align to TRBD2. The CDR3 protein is CASSLGEGREQYF. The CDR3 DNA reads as TGTGCCAGCAGCTTAGGGGAGGGACGCGAGCAGTACTTC.